Shown below are 9 T cell receptor beta chains from a single sample sequenced in a study of T cells after posttransplantation cyclophosphamide. Profiled with immunoSEQ multiplex PCR; TCRdb holds only in-frame clones, not every one. This sample comprises 40,000 to 55,000 clones, none seen once only. Sequenced: PBMCs. The source of these receptors is a man between 35 and 55 years old in good health, CMV-negative, and a related stem cell transplant donor.

This clone was counted at least ten times. The chain combines TRBV2 with TRBJ2-1, with D possibly being TRBD2 (5 bases). The CDR3 contains 14 residues. With 1 base removed from V and 8 bases from J, the gap between germline ends came to 12 bases. The germline V gene encodes CDR1 SNHLY and CDR2 FYNNEI. CDR3 amino acids: CASSEDSASDEQFF. As DNA, the CDR3 is TGTGCCAGCAGTGAAGATAGCGCCAGCGATGAGCAGTTCTTC.

This clone was seen repeatedly, ten times or more. Different DNA sequences within this sample yield the same CDR3. The CDR3 sequence: CATSRALAGGPEQYF. DNA for the CDR3: TGTGCCACCAGCAGGGCACTAGCGGGAGGACCCGAGCAGTACTTC. The genes are TRBV15 and TRBJ2-7, with 12 bases lining up with TRBD2. V was pared by 3 bases and J by 6 bases, with 6 bases of the junction left unmatched. This CDR3 contains 15 residues. CDR1 is LNHNV, CDR2 YYDKDF, per germline (reference sequence).

This clone came up many times. J is TRBJ1-1 and V is TRBV5-6, with D possibly TRBD1 on 6 matching bases. Germline V lookup: CDR1 SGHDT, CDR2 YYEEEE. Trimming shortened V by 4 bases and J by 1 base, and 17 bases separated the two germline ends. This CDR3 comprises 16 residues. The CDR3 DNA follows: TGTGCCAGCAGCCCGAGGTTCGGGACATCGAACACTGAAGCTTTCTTT. Translation: CASSPRFGTSNTEAFF.

This clone was counted at least ten times. The rearrangement links TRBV7-2 to TRBJ2-7; D remains unclear. The CDR3 is 13 residues long. Germline V gene data show CDR1 as SGHTA and CDR2 as FQGNSA. The V end lost 1 base, the J end lost 1 base, and 5 bases lay between the germline ends. The CDR3 nucleotides read TGTGCCAGCAGCTTAGACTTGTCCTACGAGCAGTACTTC. This translates into CASSLDLSYEQYF.

Ten or more counts support this clone. The J gene is TRBJ1-1, the V gene TRBV19; D might be TRBD1 (6 bases). Germline V gives CDR1 LNHDA, CDR2 SQIVND (reference sequence). The CDR3 consists of 13 residues. The V gene lost 5 bases and the J gene lost 5 bases, with 12 bases spanning the gap. Written as DNA, the CDR3 is TGTGCCAGTAGTTCACAGGGTAAGACTGAAGCTTTCTTT. As protein: CASSSQGKTEAFF.

This clone came up many times. The genes are TRBV11-2 and TRBJ2-5; tentatively, D is TRBD1 (5 bases). Trimming removed 3 bases at V and 3 bases at J, with 14 bases between. The CDR3 has 15 amino acids. Germline lookup yields CDR1 SGHAT and CDR2 FQNNGV. CDR3 protein: CASSFVGEGEETQYF. As DNA, the CDR3 is TGTGCCAGCAGCTTTGTAGGGGAAGGAGAAGAGACCCAGTACTTC. Together with reference TRBV11-2 and TRBJ2-5, the CDR3 gives the full variable domain: EAGVAQSPRYKIIEKRQSVAFWCNPISGHATLYWYQQILGQGPKLLIQFQNNGVVDDSQLPKDRFSAERLKGVDSTLKIQPAKLEDSAVYLCASSFVGEGEETQYFGPGTRLLVL.

In its sample, this clone was seen many times. J is TRBJ2-3 and V is TRBV6-5; TRBD1 agrees at 7 bases. CDR1 MNHEY and CDR2 SVGAGI come from the germline V gene. With V trimmed by 2 bases and J by 3 bases, 5 bases remained unmatched. This CDR3 comprises 15 residues. CDR3 region: CASSYGDRRTDTQYF. The CDR3 DNA is TGTGCCAGCAGTTACGGGGACAGAAGAACAGATACGCAGTATTTT.

In this sample, this clone turned up many times. V and J are TRBV6-1 and TRBJ2-1, with D uncertain. The CDR3 is 14 residues long. Deletions cut 6 bases from V and 8 bases from J, with 17 bases between. Germline assignment: CDR1 MNHNS and CDR2 SASEGT. The CDR3 region has the DNA TGTGCCAGCAGGACTCTCAATAAGGTCGATGAGCAGTTCTTC. Its protein product is CASRTLNKVDEQFF.

This clone was seen repeatedly, ten times or more. The genes are TRBV28 and TRBJ1-2; 9 nucleotides agree with TRBD1. V shed 2 bases and J 0 bases; nucleotides not matched to a gene: 10. CDR1 and CDR2 from the germline V gene are MDHEN and SYDVKM. This CDR3 is built from 18 residues. Here the CDR3 reads CASSLSVGTGNANYGYTF. CDR3 DNA sequence: TGTGCCAGCAGTTTAAGTGTCGGGACAGGGAACGCTAACTATGGCTACACCTTC.